This T cell receptor beta chain comes out of a study of vaccination and CD4 T cells after COVID-19. Study-level background: The post-COVID sampling time was a median about 13 weeks after diagnosis, ranging from 35 to 161.

This clonotype was seen a few times. What it binds is unknown. The V and J ends lost 10 bases and 6 bases respectively, with 13 bases between them. The CDR3 is 12 residues long. The germline V gene encodes CDR1 MDHEN and CDR2 SYDVKM. Noted treatment: roughly 11-day PBMC culture with coronavirus spike peptide pools or control peptides (ViraFEST assay). ViraFEST sequenced TCRs after peptide-pool expansion of antigen-specific T cells. The Oncomine TCR Beta short-read assay sequenced DNA from cultured CD4+ T cells. It was cultured CD4+ T cells from which genomic DNA was extracted. Each CDR3 protein gets one entry after TCRdb re-called the PCR reads with MiXCR. The sample has some 25,000 distinct CDR3 sequences; 62% are singletons.

This TCR derives from a human donor who had recovered from COVID-19. The chain uses TRBV28 and TRBJ1-5; D may be TRBD1 (5 bases). Sequences were obtained from CD4+ T cells from blood, cultured in vitro. The chain's CDR3 is CATKQGSQPQHF. CDR3 bases: TGTGCCACTAAGCAGGGAAGTCAGCCCCAGCATTTT. The whole variable domain, remainder taken from reference TRBV28 and TRBJ1-5, is DVKVTQSSRYLVKRTGEKVFLECVQDMDHENMFWYRQDPGLGLRLIYFSYDVKMKEKGDIPEGYSVSREKKERFSLILESASTNQTSMYLCATKQGSQPQHFGDGTRLSIL.